This is a list of T cell receptor beta chains from one sample in a study of shared clonotypes between healthy human individuals. The repertoire was sequenced with immunoSEQ multiplex PCR; TCRdb's copy has only in-frame clones and lacks some. The sample contains 2 million to 2.5 million clones, approximately 95% of which appear only once. The sequenced material came from naive CD4+ T cells sorted from blood. Receptor source: a man between 18 and 29 years old in good health. Each CDR3 is given with its conserved first and last residue. Fields, in order: clone size, CDR3 length, J gene, D gene, V gene, CDR3 DNA, CDR3 protein. D genes are given only for firm matches. Expanded clones are given a class, and other clones once, few, many or no size at all.

abundance: -
len: 13
j_gene: TRBJ2-7
d_gene: TRBD1
v_gene: TRBV18
CDR3nt: TGTGCCAGCTCGCAGGGACAGTTATACGAGCAGTACTTC
CDR3aa: CASSQGQLYEQYF

abundance: -
len: 13
j_gene: TRBJ1-1
d_gene: -
v_gene: TRBV5-4
CDR3nt: TGTGCCAGCAGCGTTCTAGGGAACACTGAAGCTTTCTTT
CDR3aa: CASSVLGNTEAFF

abundance: -
len: 13
j_gene: TRBJ2-2
d_gene: -
v_gene: TRBV11-2
CDR3nt: TGTGCCAGCAGCCTGAGGGTCACCGGGGAGCTGTTTTTT
CDR3aa: CASSLRVTGELFF

abundance: once
len: 19
j_gene: TRBJ1-5
d_gene: TRBD1
v_gene: TRBV6-1
CDR3nt: TGTGCCAGCAGTGAACTCACCCACAGGACAGGGGTTAGCAATCAGCCCCAGCATTTT
CDR3aa: CASSELTHRTGVSNQPQHF

abundance: once
len: 14
j_gene: TRBJ1-5
d_gene: -
v_gene: TRBV5-4
CDR3nt: TGTGCCAGCAGCACCCGTGGTGCAGGGCAGCCCCAGCATTTT
CDR3aa: CASSTRGAGQPQHF

abundance: -
len: 15
j_gene: TRBJ2-7
d_gene: TRBD1
v_gene: TRBV9
CDR3nt: TGTGCCAGCCCTAATGGGACAGGGGTTTCCTACGAGCAGTACTTC
CDR3aa: CASPNGTGVSYEQYF

abundance: -
len: 15
j_gene: TRBJ1-4
d_gene: TRBD1
v_gene: TRBV5-1
CDR3nt: TGCGCCAGCAGACCAGACAGGGGAGTTGGCGAAAAACTGTTTTTT
CDR3aa: CASRPDRGVGEKLFF

abundance: once
len: 14
j_gene: TRBJ1-6
d_gene: -
v_gene: TRBV7-3
CDR3nt: TGTGCCAGCAGCTTAAGTGTCAACAATTCACCCCTCCACTTT
CDR3aa: CASSLSVNNSPLHF

abundance: -
len: 13
j_gene: TRBJ2-1
d_gene: -
v_gene: TRBV2
CDR3nt: TGTGCCAGCACAGGGTTAGGCTACAATGAGCAGTTCTTC
CDR3aa: CASTGLGYNEQFF

abundance: -
len: 15
j_gene: TRBJ1-3
d_gene: -
v_gene: TRBV19
CDR3nt: TGTGCCAGTAGTATTCAGGTGAAATCTGGAAACACCATATATTTT
CDR3aa: CASSIQVKSGNTIYF

abundance: -
len: 16
j_gene: TRBJ2-3
d_gene: TRBD1
v_gene: TRBV5-1
CDR3nt: TGCGCCAGCAGCCTAGGGGGCGTCCCTAGCACAGATACGCAGTATTTT
CDR3aa: CASSLGGVPSTDTQYF

abundance: once
len: 15
j_gene: TRBJ2-1
d_gene: -
v_gene: TRBV11-2
CDR3nt: TGTGCCAGCAGCTTAGCTAGCCCTCGTCGGGCTGAGCAGTTCTTC
CDR3aa: CASSLASPRRAEQFF

abundance: -
len: 15
j_gene: TRBJ1-2
d_gene: -
v_gene: TRBV7-2
CDR3nt: TGTGCCAGCGGTAATAAAGCCCAGGGGAACTATGGCTACACCTTC
CDR3aa: CASGNKAQGNYGYTF

abundance: -
len: 19
j_gene: TRBJ2-5
d_gene: -
v_gene: TRBV7-9
CDR3nt: TGTGCCAGCAGCGCCTTTTCTTTTCTATCCGGGACCCTCGCCGAGACCCAGTACTTC
CDR3aa: CASSAFSFLSGTLAETQYF

abundance: -
len: 14
j_gene: TRBJ1-1
d_gene: TRBD1
v_gene: TRBV18
CDR3nt: TGTGCCAGCTCACCACCGTTGCAGGGGGTGTCAGCTTTCTTT
CDR3aa: CASSPPLQGVSAFF

abundance: -
len: 13
j_gene: TRBJ2-7
d_gene: -
v_gene: TRBV10-2
CDR3nt: TGCGCCAGCAGTGAGTCGCCCCAACAGGGACGGTACTTC
CDR3aa: CASSESPQQGRYF

abundance: -
len: 15
j_gene: TRBJ1-1
d_gene: -
v_gene: TRBV5-4
CDR3nt: TGTGCCAGCAGCTTGGACCTACAAAGGAACACTGAAGCTTTCTTT
CDR3aa: CASSLDLQRNTEAFF

abundance: -
len: 14
j_gene: TRBJ1-1
d_gene: -
v_gene: TRBV5-4
CDR3nt: TGTGCCAGCAGCACGAGTATCTTAAACACTGAAGCTTTCTTT
CDR3aa: CASSTSILNTEAFF

abundance: -
len: 14
j_gene: TRBJ2-7
d_gene: TRBD1
v_gene: TRBV7-6
CDR3nt: TGTGCCAGCAGCTTTGGACAGGGGGCGGGAGAGCAGTACTTC
CDR3aa: CASSFGQGAGEQYF

abundance: once
len: 14
j_gene: TRBJ2-5
d_gene: TRBD1
v_gene: TRBV7-9
CDR3nt: TGTGCCAGCAGCTCTTGGACAGGCCAAGAGACCCAGTACTTC
CDR3aa: CASSSWTGQETQYF

abundance: -
len: 14
j_gene: TRBJ2-7
d_gene: TRBD2
v_gene: TRBV2
CDR3nt: TGTGCCTCCCATAGCGGGTTTACCTCCTACGAGCAGTACTTC
CDR3aa: CASHSGFTSYEQYF

abundance: -
len: 16
j_gene: TRBJ1-5
d_gene: -
v_gene: TRBV6-6
CDR3nt: TGTGCCAGCAGTCCCCGGGGGGAGGGGAGCAATCAGCCCCAGCATTTT
CDR3aa: CASSPRGEGSNQPQHF

abundance: -
len: 17
j_gene: TRBJ2-2
d_gene: TRBD2
v_gene: TRBV5-1
CDR3nt: TGCGCCAGCAGCCCGGCGGTGGTAGCGGGATTCACCGGGGAGCTGTTTTTT
CDR3aa: CASSPAVVAGFTGELFF

abundance: -
len: 14
j_gene: TRBJ1-1
d_gene: -
v_gene: TRBV4-1
CDR3nt: TGCGCCAGCAGCCGAGGGACGGTGAACACTGAAGCTTTCTTT
CDR3aa: CASSRGTVNTEAFF

abundance: -
len: 16
j_gene: TRBJ1-2
d_gene: TRBD1
v_gene: TRBV11-2
CDR3nt: TGTGCCAGCAGCTTAGTGGCGGACAGGGGAAACTATGGCTACACCTTC
CDR3aa: CASSLVADRGNYGYTF

abundance: -
len: 14
j_gene: TRBJ1-6
d_gene: -
v_gene: TRBV2
CDR3nt: TGTGCCAGCATAGAGGGGGTAGTTAATTCACCCCTCCACTTT
CDR3aa: CASIEGVVNSPLHF

abundance: -
len: 14
j_gene: TRBJ2-1
d_gene: TRBD2
v_gene: TRBV29-1
CDR3nt: TGCAGCGGGACCCTAGGACTAGTGGACAATGAGCAGTTCTTC
CDR3aa: CSGTLGLVDNEQFF

abundance: -
len: 13
j_gene: TRBJ1-5
d_gene: -
v_gene: TRBV5-1
CDR3nt: TGCGCCAGCAGCCCGGGGAGCAATCAGCCCCAGCATTTT
CDR3aa: CASSPGSNQPQHF

abundance: -
len: 12
j_gene: TRBJ1-2
d_gene: -
v_gene: TRBV10-2
CDR3nt: TGCGCCAGCCGGGGACCTTCTTGGGGCTACACCTTC
CDR3aa: CASRGPSWGYTF

abundance: -
len: 15
j_gene: TRBJ2-1
d_gene: -
v_gene: TRBV11-2
CDR3nt: TGTGCCAGCAGCTTATATGGCGCTGGGGGGAATGAGCAGTTCTTC
CDR3aa: CASSLYGAGGNEQFF

abundance: -
len: 16
j_gene: TRBJ1-4
d_gene: -
v_gene: TRBV7-6
CDR3nt: TGTGCCAGCAGCTTAGCGACAGGCGGAACTAATGAAAAACTGTTTTTT
CDR3aa: CASSLATGGTNEKLFF

abundance: -
len: 15
j_gene: TRBJ2-5
d_gene: TRBD2
v_gene: TRBV19
CDR3nt: TGTGCCAGTAGTCTTCTAGCGGGGGGCCAAGAGACCCAGTACTTC
CDR3aa: CASSLLAGGQETQYF

abundance: -
len: 13
j_gene: TRBJ1-6
d_gene: -
v_gene: TRBV15
CDR3nt: TGTGCCACCAGGGACAGAAGTAATTCACCCCTCCACTTT
CDR3aa: CATRDRSNSPLHF

abundance: -
len: 15
j_gene: TRBJ2-5
d_gene: TRBD1
v_gene: TRBV27
CDR3nt: TGTGCCAGCAGTTTAGTGGACAGGGATCAAGAGACCCAGTACTTC
CDR3aa: CASSLVDRDQETQYF

abundance: -
len: 14
j_gene: TRBJ1-5
d_gene: TRBD1
v_gene: TRBV7-6
CDR3nt: TGTGCCAGCAGCCGGAACAGGGGAGACGAGCCCCAGCATTTT
CDR3aa: CASSRNRGDEPQHF

abundance: -
len: 14
j_gene: TRBJ2-2
d_gene: -
v_gene: TRBV10-1
CDR3nt: TGCGCCAGCAGTGACGGGGCCGACACCGGGGAGCTGTTTTTT
CDR3aa: CASSDGADTGELFF

abundance: -
len: 14
j_gene: TRBJ2-7
d_gene: TRBD1
v_gene: TRBV5-6
CDR3nt: TGTGCCAGCAGCGACAGGGGTGGCTCCTACGAGCAGTACTTC
CDR3aa: CASSDRGGSYEQYF

abundance: once
len: 13
j_gene: TRBJ1-2
d_gene: -
v_gene: TRBV6-5
CDR3nt: TGTGCCAGCAAAGCCGGGGGGCAGGGCGGCTACACCTTC
CDR3aa: CASKAGGQGGYTF

abundance: -
len: 15
j_gene: TRBJ2-3
d_gene: -
v_gene: TRBV30
CDR3nt: TGTGCCTGGACCGCGAAGGGGAGATCTCAGGATACGCAGTATTTT
CDR3aa: CAWTAKGRSQDTQYF

abundance: -
len: 15
j_gene: TRBJ1-1
d_gene: TRBD1
v_gene: TRBV5-1
CDR3nt: TGCGCCAGCAGCTTGCCCGGGACAGGGAACACTGAAGCTTTCTTT
CDR3aa: CASSLPGTGNTEAFF

abundance: once
len: 16
j_gene: TRBJ2-1
d_gene: -
v_gene: TRBV18
CDR3nt: TGTGCCAGCTCACCGCCGCGGCTACTGACAAACAATGAGCAGTTCTTC
CDR3aa: CASSPPRLLTNNEQFF

abundance: -
len: 13
j_gene: TRBJ1-2
d_gene: -
v_gene: TRBV30
CDR3nt: TGTGCCTGGGGACAGCCCCCCAACTATGGCTACACCTTC
CDR3aa: CAWGQPPNYGYTF

abundance: -
len: 13
j_gene: TRBJ2-2
d_gene: -
v_gene: TRBV6-5
CDR3nt: TGTGCCAGCAGGGCGAACCGGGGCGGGGAGCTGTTTTTT
CDR3aa: CASRANRGGELFF

abundance: -
len: 17
j_gene: TRBJ2-1
d_gene: -
v_gene: TRBV9
CDR3nt: TGTGCCAGCAGCCCACCTCGTACAGGGAATTTCGACAATGAGCAGTTCTTC
CDR3aa: CASSPPRTGNFDNEQFF

abundance: -
len: 13
j_gene: TRBJ2-7
d_gene: TRBD2
v_gene: TRBV28
CDR3nt: TGTGCCAGCGGACTAGGGAGCTCCTACGAGCAGTACTTC
CDR3aa: CASGLGSSYEQYF

abundance: -
len: 15
j_gene: TRBJ2-2
d_gene: TRBD1
v_gene: TRBV2
CDR3nt: TGTGCCAGCAGGGGGAGGACAGGGACTACCGGGGAGCTGTTTTTT
CDR3aa: CASRGRTGTTGELFF

abundance: once
len: 13
j_gene: TRBJ2-7
d_gene: -
v_gene: TRBV6-5
CDR3nt: TGTGCCAGCAGCCTCGGGGTTGCGGACGAGCAGTACTTC
CDR3aa: CASSLGVADEQYF

abundance: -
len: 14
j_gene: TRBJ2-2
d_gene: -
v_gene: TRBV14
CDR3nt: TGTGCCAGCAGCCAAGCGGGATACACCGGGGAGCTGTTTTTT
CDR3aa: CASSQAGYTGELFF